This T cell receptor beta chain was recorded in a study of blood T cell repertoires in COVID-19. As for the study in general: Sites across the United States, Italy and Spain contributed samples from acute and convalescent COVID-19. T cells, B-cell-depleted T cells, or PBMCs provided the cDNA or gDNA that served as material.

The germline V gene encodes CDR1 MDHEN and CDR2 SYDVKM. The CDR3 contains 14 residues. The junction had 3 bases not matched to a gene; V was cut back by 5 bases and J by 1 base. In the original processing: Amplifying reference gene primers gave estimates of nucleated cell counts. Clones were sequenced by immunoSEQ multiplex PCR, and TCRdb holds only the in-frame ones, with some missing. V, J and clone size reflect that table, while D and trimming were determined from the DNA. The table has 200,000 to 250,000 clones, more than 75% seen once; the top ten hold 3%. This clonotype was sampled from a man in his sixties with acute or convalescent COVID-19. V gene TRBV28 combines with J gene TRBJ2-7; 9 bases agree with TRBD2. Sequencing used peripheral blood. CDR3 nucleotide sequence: TGTGCCAGCAGTGCTAGCGGGGAATCCTACGAGCAGTACTTC. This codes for CASSASGESYEQYF. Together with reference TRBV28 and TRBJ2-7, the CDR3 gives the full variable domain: DVKVTQSSRYLVKRTGEKVFLECVQDMDHENMFWYRQDPGLGLRLIYFSYDVKMKEKGDIPEGYSVSREKKERFSLILESASTNQTSMYLCASSASGESYEQYFGPGTRLTVT.